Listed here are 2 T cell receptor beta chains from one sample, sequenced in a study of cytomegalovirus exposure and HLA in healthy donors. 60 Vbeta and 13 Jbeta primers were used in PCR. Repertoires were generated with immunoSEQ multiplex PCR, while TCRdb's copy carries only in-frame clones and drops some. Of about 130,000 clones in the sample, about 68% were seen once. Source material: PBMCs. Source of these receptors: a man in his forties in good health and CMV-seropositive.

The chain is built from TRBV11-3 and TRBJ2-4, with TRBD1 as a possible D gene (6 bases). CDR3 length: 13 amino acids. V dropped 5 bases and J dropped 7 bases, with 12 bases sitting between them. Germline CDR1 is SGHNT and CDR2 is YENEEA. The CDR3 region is CASSPTGSNIQYF. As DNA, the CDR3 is TGTGCCAGCAGCCCAACAGGGTCCAACATTCAGTACTTC. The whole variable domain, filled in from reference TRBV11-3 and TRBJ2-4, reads EAGVVQSPRYKIIEKKQPVAFWCNPISGHNTLYWYLQNLGQGPELLIRYENEEAVDDSQLPKDRFSAERLKGVDSTLKIQPAELGDSAVYLCASSPTGSNIQYFGAGTRLSVL.

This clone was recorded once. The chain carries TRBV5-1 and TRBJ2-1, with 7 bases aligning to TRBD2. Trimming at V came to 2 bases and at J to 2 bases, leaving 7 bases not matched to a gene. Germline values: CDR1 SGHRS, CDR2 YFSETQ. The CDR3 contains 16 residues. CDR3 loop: CASSFSGGSPYNEQFF. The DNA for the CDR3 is TGCGCCAGCAGCTTTTCTGGCGGGAGTCCCTACAATGAGCAGTTCTTC.